The sequence of this T cell receptor beta chain was determined in a study of shared clonotypes between healthy human individuals. With respect to this clone: The sample contains more than one DNA sequence encoding this CDR3.

Authors' methods: Filtering differed, since immunoSEQ gave only junction sequences and no quality scores. Method: immunoSEQ multiplex PCR; TCRdb's copy keeps in-frame clones and lacks some. D and trimming were read from the DNA, whereas the V and J calls and clone size are those reported in that table. The table has about 2.3 million clones, more than 85% seen once; the top ten hold 0.39%. This TCR was recovered from a man aged 18 to 30 in good health. Some clones in this sample may be carry-over from other donors' samples. Material: naive CD4+ T cells from PBMCs. Documented subset: CD45RA+ positively selected.

CDR3 residues: CASSYSGGNTEAFF. For the CDR3, the DNA is TGTGCCAGCAGTTACTCAGGGGGGAACACTGAAGCTTTCTTT. The chain joins TRBV6-5 to TRBJ1-1, with D possibly matching TRBD1 (6 bases). This CDR3 is 14 amino acids long. Per germline, CDR1 MNHEY and CDR2 SVGAGI. V gave up 0 bases and J gave up 1 base, with 6 bases separating them.